These 30 T cell receptor beta chains originate from one sample sequenced in a study of response to subunit inactivated influenza vaccine. TCRdb ran MiXCR on the RT-PCR reads and lists one entry per CDR3 protein. Of a few hundred thousand distinct CDR3 sequences in the sample, about a fifth were seen once. Specimen: PBMCs from blood, collected 21 months after vaccination. These receptors all stem from a man aged 50-75 years who received an inactivated influenza vaccine.

This clonotype was seen a handful of times. The rearrangement links TRBV20-1 to TRBJ1-2; D possibly corresponds to TRBD1 (5 bases). CDR1 DFQATT and CDR2 SNEGSKA come from the germline V gene (reference sequence). V was clipped by 2 bases and J by 3 bases, with 13 bases between them. The CDR3 length is 14 residues. This CDR3 is CSARPTKGYYGYTF. The CDR3 DNA reads as TGCAGTGCTAGACCGACCAAGGGGTACTATGGCTACACCTTC.

The chain joins TRBV29-1 to TRBJ1-5; 8 bases map to TRBD1. The germline V gene has CDR1 SQVTM and CDR2 ANQGSEA. The CDR3 covers 14 residues. With 4 bases clipped from V and 2 bases from J, the junction kept 4 bases outside the gene matches. The CDR3 here is CSVVGTGGNQPQHF. The CDR3 DNA sequence: TGCAGCGTTGTGGGGACAGGTGGCAATCAGCCCCAGCATTTT.

The V and J genes are TRBV7-9 and TRBJ1-1; D ambiguous. Germline CDR1 is SEHNR and CDR2 is FQNEAQ (reference sequence). This CDR3 comprises 14 residues. Trimming left V 1 base short and J 7 bases short, with 13 bases between. The CDR3 reads CASSLGSKMGEAFF. CDR3 nucleotide sequence: TGTGCCAGCAGCTTAGGCTCTAAAATGGGTGAAGCTTTCTTT.

The rearrangement joins TRBV19 to TRBJ1-5, with TRBD1 matching 7 bases. Germline CDR1 and CDR2: LNHDA and SQIVND (reference sequence). The CDR3 loop spans 14 amino acids. After removal of 5 bases from V and 3 bases from J, the junction contained 4 bases not matched to a gene. The CDR3 protein is CASSWQGDNQPQHF. The CDR3 DNA sequence: TGTGCCAGTAGTTGGCAGGGGGACAATCAGCCCCAGCATTTT. Supplemented by reference TRBV19 and TRBJ1-5, the full variable domain reads DGGITQSPKYLFRKEGQNVTLSCEQNLNHDAMYWYRQDPGQGLRLIYYSQIVNDFQKGDIAEGYSVSREKKESFPLTVTSAQKNPTAFYLCASSWQGDNQPQHFGDGTRLSIL.

The chain links TRBV24-1 to TRBJ1-2; D gene unclear. Between the trimmed V and J ends, which lost 10 bases and 4 bases, there was a span of 12 bases. CDR3 size: 12 residues. Germline CDR1 and CDR2: KGHDR and SFDVKD. For the CDR3, the DNA is TGTGCCACTTCCTCGGGAGGCTATGGCTACACCTTC. This codes for CATSSGGYGYTF.

This clonotype was seen a few times. V and J are TRBV20-1 and TRBJ2-7, with no clear D. The germline V gene encodes CDR1 DFQATT and CDR2 SNEGSKA (reference sequence). The CDR3 contains 15 residues. The V end was cut by 2 bases, the J end by 1 base, with 15 bases between. The CDR3 coding sequence is TGCAGTGCTAGAAATGCGGAGACACCTTCCTACGAGCAGTACTTC. Residues: CSARNAETPSYEQYF.

V gene TRBV7-8 combines with J gene TRBJ2-3; possibly TRBD1 for D (5 bases). This CDR3 region has 16 residues. V lost 5 bases, J lost 6 bases, and 21 bases lay in between. Germline V gives CDR1 SGHVS, CDR2 FQNEAQ. This CDR3 is CASSLRQTATRDTQYF. As DNA, the CDR3 is TGTGCCAGCAGCCTGAGACAGACCGCTACCCGGGATACGCAGTATTTT.

This chain links TRBV4-1 with TRBJ2-5; 11 bases agree with TRBD2. The CDR3 is 17 residues long. Germline CDR1 and CDR2: MGHRA and YSYEKL. The V and J ends lost 3 bases and 5 bases, in that order; junction bases with no gene match: 11. CDR3 residues: CASSHGTSGKLGETQYF. In DNA form, the CDR3 reads TGCGCCAGCAGCCATGGGACTAGCGGCAAACTGGGGGAGACCCAGTACTTC.

This clonotype was seen a few times. The rearrangement uses TRBV2 and TRBJ2-3, with TRBD2 matching over 10 bases. J lost 1 base, V lost 7 bases, and 2 bases had no gene match. Germline V gene data show CDR1 as SNHLY and CDR2 as FYNNEI. This CDR3 region has 14 residues. The CDR3 is CASKGLAGTDTQYF. Written as DNA, the CDR3 is TGTGCCAGCAAAGGACTAGCGGGCACAGATACGCAGTATTTT.

A few counts support this clonotype. J is TRBJ1-1 and V is TRBV5-4; D is unclear. Germline V gene data show CDR1 as SGHNT and CDR2 as YYREEE (reference sequence). V was pared by 4 bases and J by 6 bases, with 13 bases between. The length of the CDR3 is 13 residues. This chain's CDR3 is CASSIDELSEAFF. DNA of the CDR3: TGTGCCAGCAGCATCGACGAGTTATCTGAAGCTTTCTTT. Based on the CDR3 plus reference TRBV5-4 and TRBJ1-1, the full variable domain is ETGVTQSPTHLIKTRGQQVTLRCSSQSGHNTVSWYQQALGQGPQFIFQYYREEENGRGNFPPRFSGLQFPNYSSELNVNALELDDSALYLCASSIDELSEAFFGQGTRLTVV.

This chain connects TRBV12-3 or TRBV12-4 to TRBJ2-1, with D perhaps matching TRBD2 (5 bases). V dropped 3 bases and J dropped 10 bases, with 10 bases sitting between them. The CDR3 loop spans 12 amino acids. Here the CDR3 reads CASSLGGREQFF. CDR3 sequence (DNA): TGTGCCAGCAGTTTGGGCGGGCGAGAGCAGTTCTTC.

This clonotype has just a few counts. The V call is TRBV12-3 or TRBV12-4, the J call TRBJ1-2; 8 nucleotides line up with TRBD1. V was pared by 2 bases and J by 8 bases, with 10 bases of the junction left unmatched. This CDR3 has 15 amino acids. CDR3 nucleotides: TGTGCCAGCAGTTTATCGTCAGGGGGCGCGGGGGGCTACACCTTC. Protein sequence: CASSLSSGGAGGYTF.

There are many counts of this clonotype. J is TRBJ2-3 and V is TRBV10-3; D not certain. The V end was cut by 0 bases, the J end by 4 bases, with 2 bases between. The CDR3 is 12 residues long. Germline CDR1 ENHRY, CDR2 SYGVKD. The DNA for the CDR3 is TGTGCCATCAGTGAGTCGGCAGATACGCAGTATTTT. Amino acid sequence: CAISESADTQYF.

The rearrangement links TRBV9 to TRBJ2-7; D is possibly TRBD1 (6 bases). V was trimmed by 0 bases and J by 6 bases, leaving 10 bases between them. CDR1 and CDR2 (germline): SGDLS, YYNGEE. The CDR3 runs 13 residues. The CDR3: CASSVEGGSEQYF. CDR3 coding DNA: TGTGCCAGCAGCGTAGAAGGGGGTTCCGAGCAGTACTTC.

This chain connects TRBV20-1 to TRBJ1-6; possibly TRBD1 for D (6 bases). This CDR3 region has 14 residues. V gave up 5 bases and J gave up 3 bases, with 11 bases separating them. The germline CDR1 and CDR2 sequences are DFQATT and SNEGSKA (reference sequence). The CDR3, as DNA: TGCAGTGCTTTTACAGGGAGCTATAATTCACCCCTCCACTTT. Translating it yields CSAFTGSYNSPLHF.

The chain uses TRBV6-5 and TRBJ2-5; no definite D call. The CDR3 sequence is 13 residues long. Trimming took off 1 base at V and 1 base at J, with 4 bases between the two ends. Germline CDR1 reads MNHEY; CDR2 reads SVGAGI. The CDR3 protein is CASSYYPQETQYF. In DNA form, the CDR3 reads TGTGCCAGCAGTTACTATCCCCAAGAGACCCAGTACTTC.

V usage is TRBV29-1 and J usage is TRBJ1-3; TRBD1 matches at 7 bases. The CDR3 is 13 residues long. Germline CDR1 SQVTM, CDR2 ANQGSEA. The trim removed 0 bases at V and 9 bases at J, leaving 5 bases unmatched. Here the CDR3 DNA reads TGCAGCGTTGAAGAAGACAGGGTATGCACCATATATTTT. This translates into CSVEEDRVCTIYF.

This clonotype showed up just a few times. This chain links TRBV24-1 with TRBJ2-1; unclear D gene. The germline CDR1 and CDR2 sequences are KGHDR and SFDVKD. V dropped 3 bases and J dropped 5 bases, with 4 bases sitting between them. The CDR3 totals 12 residues. In DNA form, the CDR3 reads TGTGCCACCAGTGATATAGACAATGAGCAGTTCTTC. This codes for CATSDIDNEQFF.

The rearrangement links TRBV28 to TRBJ1-2; 8 positions match TRBD1. CDR3 length: 12 amino acids. J gave up 4 bases and V 6 bases, and 1 base lay outside the gene matches. Germline loops: CDR1 MDHEN, CDR2 SYDVKM. DNA for the CDR3: TGTGCCAGCAGAGGGACAGGCTATGGCTACACCTTC. As protein: CASRGTGYGYTF.

The chain carries TRBV4-2 and TRBJ2-1; 12 bases are a match to TRBD2. With 5 bases clipped from V and 0 bases from J, the junction kept 11 bases outside the gene matches. Germline CDR1 is LGHNA and CDR2 is YNFKEQ. This CDR3 spans 19 amino acids. The CDR3 nucleotides read TGTGCCAGCAGCACACCCGGGACTAGCGGGCCGAGCTCCTACAATGAGCAGTTCTTC. Translation: CASSTPGTSGPSSYNEQFF.

A note on this clonotype: A junction boundary mismatches the germline segment, possibly from a read error. The rearrangement links TRBV5-1 to TRBJ2-1, with 14 nucleotides matching TRBD2. The CDR3 extends over 15 amino acids. Germline CDR1 and CDR2: SGHRS and YFSETQ. CDR3 sequence: CASSLESGTSGSRVF. CDR3 bases: TGCGCCAGCAGCTTGGAATCCGGGACTAGCGGGAGTAGGGTCTTC.

The rearrangement links TRBV20-1 to TRBJ2-3, with D perhaps matching TRBD2 (5 bases). V shed 4 bases and J shed 6 bases, with 20 bases lying between them. Looked up from germline, CDR1 is DFQATT and CDR2 is SNEGSKA (reference sequence). This CDR3 is 15 amino acids long. CDR3 in amino acids: CSATRDYPRPDTQYF. CDR3 bases: TGCAGTGCTACCCGTGACTACCCAAGGCCGGATACGCAGTATTTT.

This chain uses TRBV10-3 with TRBJ2-2; D is possibly TRBD1 (5 bases). The CDR3 covers 13 residues. Germline CDR1 reads ENHRY; CDR2 reads SYGVKD. V was clipped by 7 bases and J by 7 bases, with 13 bases between them. For the CDR3, the DNA is TGTGCCATCAAGGACACCGAATTCGGGGAGCTGTTTTTT. It translates to CAIKDTEFGELFF.

This clonotype was seen a handful of times. CDR3 sequence (DNA): TGTGCCAGCAGTACCGGGACCGGGTACAATGAGCAGTTCTTC. Translating it yields CASSTGTGYNEQFF. V usage is TRBV28 and J usage is TRBJ2-1; D may be TRBD1 or TRBD2 (5 bases each). V was trimmed by 5 bases and J by 4 bases, leaving 12 bases between them. The CDR3 totals 14 residues. The germline V gene encodes CDR1 MDHEN and CDR2 SYDVKM.

This clonotype has only a few counts. The CDR3 nucleotides are TGCGCCAGCAGCCCTGGAGGAGGGGAGGATCAGTACTTC. Protein product: CASSPGGGEDQYF. The chain has TRBV5-1 and TRBJ2-7, with D perhaps TRBD2 (6 bases). From germline, CDR1 is SGHRS and CDR2 YFSETQ. With 4 bases removed from V and 10 bases from J, the gap between germline ends came to 18 bases. This CDR3 is 13 amino acids long.

This clonotype occurred a few times. V usage is TRBV11-2 and J usage is TRBJ1-1; no firm D call. CDR3 length: 13 amino acids. Germline V lookup: CDR1 SGHAT, CDR2 FQNNGV. The V gene lost 5 bases and the J gene lost 2 bases, with 9 bases spanning the gap. The CDR3 DNA reads TGTGCCAGCAGCAGGATAGCCAACACTGAAGCTTTCTTT. Its protein product is CASSRIANTEAFF.

The V and J genes are TRBV15 and TRBJ1-6; no definite D call. Germline lookup yields CDR1 LNHNV and CDR2 YYDKDF (reference sequence). The V end lost 1 base, the J end lost 3 bases, and 4 bases lay between the germline ends. The CDR3 runs to 14 residues. The CDR3 loop is CATSRGDYNSPLHF. CDR3 coding DNA: TGTGCCACCAGCAGAGGGGACTATAATTCACCCCTCCACTTT.

The chain is built from TRBV25-1 and TRBJ1-2, with D uncertain. The CDR3 runs to 15 residues. Germline CDR1 is MGHDK and CDR2 is SYGVNS. V was shortened by 3 bases and J by 4 bases, with 15 bases between the two germline ends. CDR3 coding DNA: TGTGCCAGCAGTGACCTCGCTAGAGGAATCTATGGCTACACCTTC. Protein sequence: CASSDLARGIYGYTF.

The genes are TRBV25-1 and TRBJ2-7; D is unclear. The length of the CDR3 is 11 residues. Germline-derived CDR1 and CDR2 are MGHDK and SYGVNS. Trimming cost V 4 bases and J 4 bases, with 5 bases left between them. The CDR3 spells CASSVLYEQYF. For the CDR3, the DNA is TGTGCCAGCAGTGTTCTATACGAGCAGTACTTC.

This clonotype was seen at least ten times. The chain joins TRBV7-9 to TRBJ1-1; tentatively, D is TRBD1 (6 bases). The CDR3 runs to 14 residues. V was pared by 5 bases and J by 4 bases, with 14 bases between. Germline V gene lookup returns CDR1 SEHNR and CDR2 FQNEAQ (reference sequence). CDR3 loop: CASSPGDFGTEAFF. Written as DNA, the CDR3 is TGTGCCAGCAGCCCAGGGGACTTCGGCACTGAAGCTTTCTTT. Drawing the rest from reference TRBV7-9 and TRBJ1-1, the complete variable domain is DTGVSQNPRHKITKRGQNVTFRCDPISEHNRLYWYRQTLGQGPEFLTYFQNEAQLEKSRLLSDRFSAERPKGSFSTLEIQRTEQGDSAMYLCASSPGDFGTEAFFGQGTRLTVV.